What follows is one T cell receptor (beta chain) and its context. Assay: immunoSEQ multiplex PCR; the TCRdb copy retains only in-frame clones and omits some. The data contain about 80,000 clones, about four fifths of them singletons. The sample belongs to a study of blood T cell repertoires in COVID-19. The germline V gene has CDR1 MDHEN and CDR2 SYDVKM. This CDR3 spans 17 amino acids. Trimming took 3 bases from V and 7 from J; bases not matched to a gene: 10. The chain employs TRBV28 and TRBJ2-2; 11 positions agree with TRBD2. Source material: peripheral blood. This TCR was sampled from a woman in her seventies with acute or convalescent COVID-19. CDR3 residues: CASSFFRPGTSGGELFF. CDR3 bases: TGTGCCAGCAGTTTTTTTAGACCCGGGACTAGCGGCGGGGAGCTGTTTTTT.